A single sample is the source of the 15 T cell receptor beta chains below, sequenced in a study of CD4+ T cells in melanoma. Data came from immunoSEQ multiplex PCR; TCRdb stores just in-frame clones and leaves some out. The data hold about 13,000 clones, with around 68% observed a single time. Input material: cells from a culture (not recorded whether cultured in vitro). These receptors originate from a human donor with melanoma.

The gene calls are TRBV2 and TRBJ2-1, with TRBD2 identical over 8 bases. The germline V gene encodes CDR1 SNHLY and CDR2 FYNNEI. With V trimmed by 8 bases and J by 8 bases, 14 bases remained unmatched. CDR3 length equals 15 residues. CDR3 coding DNA: TGTGCCAGCCGGGGAGGGTTAGCGGGGAGGTATGAGCAGTTCTTC. This translates into CASRGGLAGRYEQFF.

This clone occurred a few times. This chain connects TRBV10-3 to TRBJ1-1; tentative D call: TRBD1 (5 bases). This CDR3 is 14 amino acids long. V lost 3 bases, J lost 2 bases, and 10 bases lay in between. CDR1 ENHRY and CDR2 SYGVKD come from the germline V gene. In DNA form, the CDR3 reads TGTGCCATCAGTGAACGGGGCGGCAACACTGAAGCTTTCTTT. Residues: CAISERGGNTEAFF.

This clone has a single count. The chain recombines TRBV6-1 with TRBJ2-3; 9 bases align to TRBD2. Trimming removed 6 bases from V and 2 bases from J; junction bases left unmatched: 6. The CDR3 is 15 residues long. Per the germline V gene, CDR1 is MNHNS and CDR2 is SASEGT. DNA for the CDR3: TGTGCCAGCAGGGTTAGCGGGGGCCCCACAGATACGCAGTATTTT. Its translation: CASRVSGGPTDTQYF.

Here the CDR3 DNA reads TGCGCCAGCAGTCCGGGACAGGTTTTTAATAGTGAGCAGTTCTTC. This translates into CASSPGQVFNSEQFF. The rearrangement links TRBV5-1 to TRBJ2-1, with 8 bases fitting TRBD1. The CDR3 extends over 15 amino acids. Trimming at V came to 5 bases and at J to 9 bases, leaving 13 bases not matched to a gene. CDR1 SGHRS and CDR2 YFSETQ come from the germline V gene.

This chain links TRBV9 with TRBJ2-3; 8 bases are a match to TRBD2. The length of the CDR3 is 16 residues. V dropped 0 bases and J dropped 4; count of bases not matched to a gene: 7. Germline CDR1 reads SGDLS; CDR2 reads YYNGEE. For the CDR3, the DNA is TGTGCCAGCAGCGTAGGAAATCGGGGGGGCCCAGATACGCAGTATTTT. It yields the protein CASSVGNRGGPDTQYF. The full variable domain, completed using reference TRBV9 and TRBJ2-3, is DSGVTQTPKHLITATGQRVTLRCSPRSGDLSVYWYQQSLDQGLQFLIQYYNGEERAKGNILERFSAQQFPDLHSELNLSSLELGDSALYFCASSVGNRGGPDTQYFGPGTRLTVL.

This clone was seen a few times. The chain links TRBV4-1 to TRBJ1-2; D possibly corresponds to TRBD1 (5 bases). Germline assignment: CDR1 MGHRA and CDR2 YSYEKL. V was clipped by 2 bases and J by 7 bases, with 11 bases between them. CDR3 length: 13 residues. The DNA for the CDR3 is TGCGCCAGCAGCCAACAGGGAGTGTCTGGCTACACCTTC. Translating it yields CASSQQGVSGYTF.

The gene calls are TRBV2 and TRBJ1-1; D not certain. Germline CDR1 and CDR2: SNHLY and FYNNEI. With 6 bases removed from V and 5 bases from J, the gap between germline ends came to 10 bases. This CDR3 contains 12 residues. The CDR3 is CASRAFGTEAFF. The DNA for the CDR3 is TGTGCCAGCAGGGCCTTCGGAACTGAAGCTTTCTTT.

This clone was found a few times. The V and J genes are TRBV5-1 and TRBJ2-3; TRBD2 aligns across 7 bases. Germline values: CDR1 SGHRS, CDR2 YFSETQ. Trimming cost V 7 bases and J 0 bases; bases outside gene matches: 2. This CDR3 has 13 amino acids. This CDR3 is CASDGGSTDTQYF. The DNA for the CDR3 is TGCGCCAGCGACGGGGGGAGCACAGATACGCAGTATTTT.

Turning to this clone: The junction does not match germline at one end; this may be a read error. The V gene is TRBV25-1, the J gene TRBJ1-4; D uncertain. Germline CDR1 is MGHDK and CDR2 is SYGVNS. The CDR3 is made up of 14 amino acids. CDR3 DNA sequence: TGTGCCAGCACCCCCGCCTTAATGAATGGAAAACTGTTTTTT. Its protein is CASTPALMNGKLFF.

The rearrangement uses TRBV21-1 and TRBJ2-3; the tabulated D call, TRBD1, remains unverified against the DNA. TRBV21-1 is marked as a pseudogene. The CDR3 spans 18 residues. The CDR3 DNA sequence: TGTGCCAGCAACAGAGCGGGACAGGGGAGATTTGGCGCAGATACGCAGTATTTT. Protein: CASNRAGQGRFGADTQYF.

This clone was seen a single time. The J gene is TRBJ2-5, the V gene TRBV6-5; tentative D call: TRBD2 (6 bases). The CDR3 loop spans 13 amino acids. Germline V gene lookup returns CDR1 MNHEY and CDR2 SVGAGI. V lost 5 bases to trimming and J lost 5 bases, with 12 bases between them. Written as DNA, the CDR3 is TGTGCCAGCAGTCGGGGGTTAGCCGAGACCCAGTACTTC. This sequence encodes CASSRGLAETQYF.

In its sample, this clone was seen once. The chain links TRBV6-5 to TRBJ1-2; D gene ambiguous. Germline-derived CDR1 and CDR2 are MNHEY and SVGAGI. The CDR3 spans 15 residues. V was trimmed by 0 bases and J by 5 bases, leaving 13 bases between them. The chain's CDR3 is CASSYSGQPWYGYTF. CDR3 in DNA: TGTGCCAGCAGTTACTCGGGCCAACCGTGGTATGGCTACACCTTC.

This clone was counted only a few times. The chain is built from TRBV11-1 and TRBJ1-2; 7 bases are a match to TRBD1. Trimming at V came to 2 bases and at J to 4 bases, leaving 4 bases not matched to a gene. This CDR3 is built from 14 residues. The germline V gene has CDR1 SGHAT and CDR2 FQDESV (reference sequence). The CDR3 is CASSLSRGLYGYTF. CDR3 in DNA: TGTGCCAGCAGCTTATCAAGGGGGCTCTATGGCTACACCTTC.

The DNA of the CDR3 is TGTGCCAGCAGCGTAGTGGGGGCCGGTAGGGATACGCAGTATTTT. This encodes CASSVVGAGRDTQYF. This chain links TRBV9 with TRBJ2-3; weak D call: TRBD1 (6 bases). V was cut by 0 bases and J by 6 bases, with 14 bases left in between. Germline V gene data show CDR1 as SGDLS and CDR2 as YYNGEE. This CDR3 comprises 15 residues.

The rearrangement joins TRBV19 to TRBJ1-6; D is unclear. Trimming took off 7 bases at V and 0 bases at J, with 13 bases between the two ends. From germline, CDR1 is LNHDA and CDR2 SQIVND (reference sequence). The CDR3 is 16 amino acids. CDR3 in DNA: TGTGCCAGTAAAGAGGACGGAAGCTCCTATAATTCACCCCTCCACTTT. Residues: CASKEDGSSYNSPLHF.